This section outlines one T cell receptor (beta chain) sequence together with its context. No antigen is known for it. TCRdb ran MiXCR on the 5' RACE reads and lists one entry per CDR3 protein. The profile shows approximately 600,000 distinct CDR3 sequences, just under 10% of them singletons. This sample was included in a study of identical twins. The CDR3 is 16 residues long. Trimming took 5 bases from V and 3 from J; bases not matched to a gene: 12. Findings and limits, study-wide: Memory repertoires lacked the insertion deficit that abundant cord blood beta clonotypes showed.

These data were also filed under a second study, of yellow fever vaccine responses in identical twins.

The source is a woman aged 18-30 years in good health. The sample was PBMCs. This chain joins TRBV12-3 or TRBV12-4 and TRBJ2-5; 7 bases fit TRBD2. In DNA form, the CDR3 reads TGTGCCAGCAGTAGCACCGGGGCTAGCGGAAAAGAGACCCAGTACTTC. Translated: CASSSTGASGKETQYF.